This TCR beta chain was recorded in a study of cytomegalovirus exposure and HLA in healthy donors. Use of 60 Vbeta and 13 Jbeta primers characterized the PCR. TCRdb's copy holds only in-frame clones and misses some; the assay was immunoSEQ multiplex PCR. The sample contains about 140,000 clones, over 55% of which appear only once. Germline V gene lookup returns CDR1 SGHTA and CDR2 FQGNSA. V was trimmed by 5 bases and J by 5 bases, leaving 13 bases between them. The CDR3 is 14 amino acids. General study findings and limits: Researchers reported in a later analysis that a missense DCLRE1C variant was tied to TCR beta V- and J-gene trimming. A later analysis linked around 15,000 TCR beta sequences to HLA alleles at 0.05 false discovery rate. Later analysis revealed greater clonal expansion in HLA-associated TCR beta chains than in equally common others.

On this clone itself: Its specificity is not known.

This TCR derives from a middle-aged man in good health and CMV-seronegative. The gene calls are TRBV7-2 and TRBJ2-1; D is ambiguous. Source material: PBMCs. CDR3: CASSPRRSDNEQFF. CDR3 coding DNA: TGTGCCAGCAGCCCCCGAAGGAGCGACAATGAGCAGTTCTTC. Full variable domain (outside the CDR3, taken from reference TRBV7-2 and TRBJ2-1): GAGVSQSPSNKVTEKGKDVELRCDPISGHTALYWYRQSLGQGLEFLIYFQGNSAPDKSGLPSDRFSAERTGGSVSTLTIQRTQQEDSAVYLCASSPRRSDNEQFFGPGTRLTVL.